The 14 T cell receptor beta chains below come from one sample, sequenced in a study of blood T cell repertoires in COVID-19. The data were produced by immunoSEQ multiplex PCR, yet TCRdb's version contains in-frame clones alone and is incomplete. The data show a few hundred thousand clones, about 91% seen once. Sequences were obtained from PBMCs or T cells enriched from blood (not recorded which). The source of these receptors is a human donor in a cohort exposed to, infected with or recovered from COVID-19 (not recorded which). The donor label of this sample is uncertain.

The rearrangement links TRBV3-1 (or the pseudogene TRBV3-2) to TRBJ1-3; TRBD1 matches 7 bases. This CDR3 is 16 amino acids long. Germline CDR1 and CDR2: LGHDT and YNNKEL (reference sequence). Losses at the gene ends were 5 bases for V and 0 bases for J; bases not matched to a gene: 7. The chain's CDR3 is CASSTRDSISGNTIYF. In nucleotides, the CDR3 is TGTGCCAGCAGCACACGGGACAGTATCTCTGGAAACACCATATATTTT.

The chain is built from TRBV4-1 and TRBJ2-1; no firm D call. V lost 1 base to trimming and J lost 8 bases, with 18 bases between them. This CDR3 region has 16 residues. The germline V gene has CDR1 MGHRA and CDR2 YSYEKL. CDR3 sequence reads: CASSQGNRVLRDEQFF. CDR3 DNA sequence: TGCGCCAGCAGCCAAGGGAATCGGGTTTTGCGCGATGAGCAGTTCTTC.

The V gene is TRBV7-2, the J gene TRBJ1-1, with D hard to call. The V end was cut by 2 bases, the J end by 0 bases, with 7 bases between. The CDR3 contains 14 residues. The germline gives CDR1 SGHTA, CDR2 FQGNSA. The CDR3 bases are TGTGCCAGCAGCTTACGGGTCATGAACACTGAAGCTTTCTTT. Translation gives CASSLRVMNTEAFF.

The CDR3 region is CASSHGQGKGVNIQYF. CDR3 sequence (DNA): TGCGCCAGCAGCCACGGACAAGGGAAAGGGGTAAACATTCAGTACTTC. This chain uses TRBV4-1 with TRBJ2-4, with D possibly matching TRBD1 (5 bases). The CDR3 length is 16 residues. Germline V gene lookup returns CDR1 MGHRA and CDR2 YSYEKL. Trimming took off 3 bases at V and 6 bases at J, with 18 bases between the two ends.

The gene calls are TRBV6-5 and TRBJ2-7; 7 bases align to TRBD1. Germline CDR1 is MNHEY and CDR2 is SVGAGI. V was clipped by 4 bases and J by 4 bases; unmatched bases: 4. This CDR3 has 13 amino acids. CDR3 region: CASSLGQSYEQYF. CDR3 coding DNA: TGTGCCAGCAGTTTGGGACAGAGTTACGAGCAGTACTTC.

The chain joins TRBV9 to TRBJ1-2; 11 bases map to TRBD1. The CDR3 contains 15 residues. Germline values: CDR1 SGDLS, CDR2 YYNGEE. The V segment lost 0 bases and the J segment 8 bases; nucleotides outside the gene matches: 6. CDR3 amino acids: CASSVGGQGAGGYTF. CDR3 in DNA: TGTGCCAGCAGCGTAGGCGGACAGGGGGCCGGAGGCTACACCTTC.

The chain uses TRBV2 and TRBJ1-6, with D uncertain. In germline, CDR1 is SNHLY, CDR2 FYNNEI. The CDR3 covers 17 residues. Trimming cost V 2 bases and J 0 bases, with 11 bases left between them. This chain's CDR3 is CASSEWTASSYNSPLHF. In DNA form, the CDR3 reads TGTGCCAGCAGTGAATGGACTGCGAGCTCCTATAATTCACCCCTCCACTTT. Full variable domain (missing parts from reference TRBV2 and TRBJ1-6): EPEVTQTPSHQVTQMGQEVILRCVPISNHLYFYWYRQILGQKVEFLVSFYNNEISEKSEIFDDQFSVERPDGSNFTLKIRSTKLEDSAMYFCASSEWTASSYNSPLHFGNGTRLTVT.

The V call is TRBV18, the J call TRBJ1-3; 9 nucleotides align to TRBD1. Looked up from germline, CDR1 is KGHSH and CDR2 is LQKENI. V shed 4 bases, J shed 0 bases, and the junction held 4 bases outside the gene matches. The CDR3 length is 16 residues. The CDR3 DNA reads as TGTGCCAGCTCACAGACAGGGGGGAGCTCTGGAAACACCATATATTTT. It encodes CASSQTGGSSGNTIYF.

The gene calls are TRBV21-1 and TRBJ2-2; TRBD1, the D gene given by the table, was not confirmed from the DNA. TRBV21-1 is a listed pseudogene. CDR3 length: 18 residues. CDR3 DNA: TGTGCCAGCAGCACCCGGGAGGGACAGGGACCGAACACCGGGGAGCTGTTTTTT. Residues: CASSTREGQGPNTGELFF.

The CDR3 DNA follows: TGTGCCAGCAGTCTCCAGGGACTTGAGGACGAGCAGTACTTC. Translating it yields CASSLQGLEDEQYF. The chain carries TRBV6-2 or TRBV6-3 and TRBJ2-7; TRBD2 might be the D (6 bases). V was shortened by 5 bases and J by 5 bases, with 16 bases between the two germline ends. The germline V gene encodes CDR1 MNHEY and CDR2 SVGEGT. The CDR3 consists of 14 residues.

This chain connects TRBV12-2 to TRBJ2-3; TRBD2, the D gene given by the table, was not confirmed from the DNA. TRBV12-2 is noted as a pseudogene. The CDR3 consists of 17 residues. The CDR3 loop is CASRSVGKRGGTDTQYF. DNA of the CDR3: TGTGCAAGTCGCTCAGTGGGGAAGCGGGGGGGCACAGATACGCAGTATTTT.

The chain employs TRBV10-2 and TRBJ2-5; 12 nucleotides align to TRBD2. The germline gives CDR1 WSHSY, CDR2 SAAADI. The CDR3 loop spans 15 amino acids. V was pared by 5 bases and J by 5 bases, with 6 bases of the junction left unmatched. CDR3 in DNA: TGCGCCAGCAGTTCTAGCGGGGGGGCCGGGGAGACCCAGTACTTC. It translates to CASSSSGGAGETQYF.

The rearrangement links TRBV7-9 to TRBJ2-7, with D possibly matching TRBD1 (5 bases). Trimming took off 4 bases at V and 2 bases at J, with 12 bases between the two ends. Germline V gene data show CDR1 as SEHNR and CDR2 as FQNEAQ (reference sequence). The CDR3 runs to 14 residues. The CDR3 loop reads CASSSGRQAYEQYF. CDR3 DNA sequence: TGTGCCAGCAGCTCAGGGCGACAAGCCTACGAGCAGTACTTC.

The gene calls are TRBV27 and TRBJ1-2, with a weak D call TRBD1 (6 bases). This CDR3 is 14 amino acids long. V gave up 6 bases and J gave up 2 bases, with 13 bases separating them. The germline V gene has CDR1 MNHEY and CDR2 SMNVEV (reference sequence). The CDR3 bases are TGTGCCAGCAGCTGGACAGTCCCCAACTATGGCTACACCTTC. It encodes CASSWTVPNYGYTF.